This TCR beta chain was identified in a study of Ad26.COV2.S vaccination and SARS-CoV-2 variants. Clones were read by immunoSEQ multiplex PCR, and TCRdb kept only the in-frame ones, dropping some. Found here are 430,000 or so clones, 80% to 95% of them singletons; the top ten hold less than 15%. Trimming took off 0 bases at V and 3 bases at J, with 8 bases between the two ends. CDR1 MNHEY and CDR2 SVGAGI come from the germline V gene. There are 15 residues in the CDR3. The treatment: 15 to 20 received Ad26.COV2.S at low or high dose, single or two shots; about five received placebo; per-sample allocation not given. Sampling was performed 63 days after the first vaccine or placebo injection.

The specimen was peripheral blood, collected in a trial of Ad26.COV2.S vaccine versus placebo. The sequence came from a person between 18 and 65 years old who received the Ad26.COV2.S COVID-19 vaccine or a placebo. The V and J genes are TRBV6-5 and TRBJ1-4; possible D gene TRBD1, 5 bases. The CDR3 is CASSYSAGANEKLFF. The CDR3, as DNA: TGTGCCAGCAGTTACTCGGCGGGGGCTAATGAAAAACTGTTTTTT.